This T cell receptor beta chain was observed in a study of T-cell reconstitution after alpha-beta-depleted transplantation in children. There are many counts of this clonotype. What it binds is unknown. The length of the CDR3 is 14 residues. Germline CDR1 DFQATT, CDR2 SNEGSKA (reference sequence). Losses at the gene ends were 3 bases for V and 6 bases for J; bases not matched to a gene: 8. TCRbeta library construction was performed incorporating unique molecular identifiers. TCRdb independently ran MiXCR on the PCR reads; one entry per CDR3 protein. This sample has over 120,000 distinct CDR3 sequences, with 8.8% found just once. General study results and limits: There were some patients whose high TCRbeta diversity at day 60 came from surviving recipient T cells and thymic progenitors. Most T-cell counts and diversity one year after the transplant came from T cells that were newly produced. The study reportedly traced alpha-beta T cells about two months after transplant to several hundred expanded graft clones.

Sequencing used PBMCs, mostly from graft donor cells, obtained 180 days after TCRalphabeta/CD19-depleted stem cell transplant. V is TRBV20-1 and J is TRBJ1-2, with 9 bases fitting TRBD1. The receptor's source is a female patient aged 2-9 years who had a stem cell transplant for congenital amegakaryocytic thrombocytopenia, so the T cells may come from the graft donor. This chain's CDR3 is CSASFRTGAHGYTF. The CDR3 DNA reads as TGCAGTGCTAGCTTCCGGACAGGGGCTCATGGCTACACCTTC.